Below are 3 T cell receptor beta chains sequenced from a single sample in a study of cytomegalovirus exposure and HLA in healthy donors. In the PCR, 60 Vbeta and 13 Jbeta primers were used. Repertoires were generated with immunoSEQ multiplex PCR, while TCRdb's copy carries only in-frame clones and drops some. Among some 110,000 clones listed, less than 80% were seen once. The specimen sequenced was PBMCs. These TCRs come from a man in his fifties in good health and CMV-seronegative.

V and J are TRBV7-9 and TRBJ1-1; TRBD1 is a possible D gene (5 bases). The V and J ends lost 1 base and 0 bases respectively, with 9 bases between them. The germline V gene has CDR1 SEHNR and CDR2 FQNEAQ (reference sequence). The CDR3 consists of 15 residues. The CDR3 DNA is TGTGCCAGCAGCTTAGATCCGACAGTGAACACTGAAGCTTTCTTT. It is translated as CASSLDPTVNTEAFF.

V is TRBV18 and J is TRBJ2-7; 7 bases are shared with TRBD1. V gave up 6 bases and J gave up 5 bases; unmatched junction bases: 13. Germline CDR1 KGHSH, CDR2 LQKENI. There are 15 residues in the CDR3. The CDR3 region has the DNA TGTGCCAGCTCGCCGGGACAGCGTAATTTGAACGAGCAGTACTTC. Its translation is CASSPGQRNLNEQYF.

This sequence joins TRBV11-3 and TRBJ2-2, with D unresolved. Germline CDR1 SGHNT, CDR2 YENEEA. This CDR3 has 12 amino acids. Between the trimmed V and J ends, which lost 5 bases and 4 bases, there was a span of 5 bases. The CDR3 sequence is CASSAGTGELFF. The CDR3 coding sequence is TGTGCCAGCAGCGCCGGCACCGGGGAGCTGTTTTTT.